These T cell receptor beta chains were read from a single sample in a study of CD8 T cells in ankylosing spondylitis. TCRdb independently ran MiXCR on the 5' RACE reads; one entry per CDR3 protein. The repertoire holds tens of thousands of distinct CDR3 sequences, more than 3% seen once, with over 3% in the top ten. The sample consisted of blood, either unsorted or a sorted T cell fraction (not recorded which). These TCRs come from a female donor with ankylosing spondylitis or in good health (not recorded which). Both conserved end residues are part of each CDR3. D genes are given only for firm matches. Clone size is stated in some rows and not others, as once, few, many or a class when expanded.

NA,TRBJ1-5,many,TRBV27,CASSPPDSHSNQPQHF,TGTGCCAGCAGTCCGCCGGACAGTCATAGCAATCAGCCCCAGCATTTT
TRBD1,TRBJ2-2,NA,TRBV9,CASSVDRAGNTGELFF,TGTGCCAGCAGCGTTGACAGGGCGGGCAACACCGGGGAGCTGTTTTTT
TRBD1,TRBJ2-2,many,TRBV9,CASSVTGVWTGELFF,TGTGCCAGCAGCGTTACAGGGGTGTGGACCGGGGAGCTGTTTTTT
NA,TRBJ2-2,few,TRBV9,CASSVGGGPGELFF,TGTGCCAGCAGCGTAGGTGGGGGTCCCGGGGAGCTGTTTTTT
NA,TRBJ2-3,many,TRBV9,CASSTQGLGADTQYF,TGTGCCAGCAGCACACAGGGACTGGGGGCAGATACGCAGTATTTT
TRBD2,TRBJ2-1,many,TRBV9,CASRAADAGGPGEQFF,TGTGCCAGCAGGGCCGCGGACGCGGGGGGGCCGGGTGAGCAGTTCTTC
NA,TRBJ1-3,few,TRBV9,CASSAEAGNTIYF,TGTGCCAGCAGCGCCGAGGCTGGAAACACCATATATTTT
TRBD1,TRBJ2-2,many,TRBV9,CASRKGQGANTGELFF,TGTGCCAGCAGGAAAGGACAGGGGGCTAACACCGGGGAGCTGTTTTTT
NA,TRBJ2-3,medium-sized,TRBV9,CASSVVPSSPGRADTQYF,TGTGCCAGCAGCGTAGTTCCAAGTTCTCCCGGTCGCGCAGATACGCAGTATTTT
TRBD1,TRBJ2-7,many,TRBV9,CASSMTGVSSYEQYF,TGTGCCAGCAGCATGACAGGGGTAAGCTCCTACGAGCAGTACTTC
NA,TRBJ1-2,many,TRBV9,CASSVGPGNRYTF,TGTGCCAGCAGCGTAGGCCCCGGGAATCGGTACACCTTC
TRBD1,TRBJ1-3,many,TRBV9,CASSTRTGYGTIYF,TGTGCCAGCAGCACAAGGACAGGGTATGGCACCATATATTTT
NA,TRBJ2-2,many,TRBV9,CASSVGGDATGELFF,TGTGCCAGCAGCGTAGGAGGCGATGCCACCGGGGAGCTGTTTTTT
NA,TRBJ2-3,medium-sized,TRBV9,CASSYGDLTDTQYF,TGTGCCAGCAGCTACGGGGATCTTACAGATACGCAGTATTTT
TRBD2,TRBJ2-7,many,TRBV9,CASSVAAGGRHEQYF,TGTGCCAGCAGCGTAGCTGCGGGGGGGCGTCACGAGCAGTACTTC
TRBD1,TRBJ1-4,many,TRBV9,CASSTTGTGFATNEKLFF,TGTGCCAGCAGTACGACCGGGACAGGATTTGCAACTAATGAAAAACTGTTTTTT
NA,TRBJ1-5,medium-sized,TRBV9,CASSVAVHSRNQPQHF,TGTGCCAGCAGCGTAGCCGTCCATAGCCGGAATCAGCCCCAGCATTTT
NA,TRBJ2-2,many,TRBV9,CASSVTTGLYTGELFF,TGTGCCAGCAGCGTAACCACAGGGCTATACACCGGGGAGCTGTTTTTT
TRBD1,TRBJ1-2,few,TRBV9,CTSSVEAGGLYGYTF,TGTACCAGCAGCGTAGAGGCAGGGGGTCTTTATGGGTACACCTTC
NA,TRBJ2-3,many,TRBV9,CASTNRFLGTQYF,TGTGCCAGCACCAACCGCTTTCTAGGAACGCAGTATTTT
TRBD2,TRBJ2-5,many,TRBV9,CASSVAGGQETQYF,TGTGCCAGCAGCGTAGCGGGGGGGCAAGAGACCCAGTACTTC
NA,TRBJ2-5,many,TRBV9,CASSVAPSGGEETQYF,TGTGCCAGCAGCGTAGCTCCTAGTGGGGGCGAAGAGACCCAGTACTTC
NA,TRBJ1-6,many,TRBV9,CASSVGPVNSPLHF,TGTGCCAGCAGCGTTGGACCAGTTAATTCACCCCTCCACTTT
NA,TRBJ1-2,NA,TRBV9,CASSVGGLQLERGYTF,TGTGCCAGCAGCGTAGGTGGTTTACAGCTTGAGAGGGGCTACACCTTC
TRBD1,TRBJ1-6,many,TRBV9,CASSADRGGNSPLHF,TGTGCCAGCAGCGCCGACAGGGGAGGTAATTCACCCCTCCACTTT
NA,TRBJ2-3,many,TRBV9,CASSPRLGTDTQYF,TGTGCCAGCAGCCCAAGACTAGGCACAGATACGCAGTATTTT
TRBD1,TRBJ2-3,many,TRBV9,CASSEGVGQTTDTQYF,TGTGCCAGCAGCGAGGGGGTGGGACAGACCACAGATACGCAGTATTTT
NA,TRBJ2-3,few,TRBV9,CASSDDIVWYF,TGTGCCAGCAGCGACGACATCGTTTGGTATTTT
NA,TRBJ1-6,many,TRBV9,CASSVRVDNSPLHF,TGTGCCAGCAGCGTCAGGGTTGACAATTCACCCCTCCACTTT
NA,TRBJ1-1,many,TRBV9,CASSVDLRGGNTEAFF,TGTGCCAGCAGCGTAGATTTGAGGGGGGGGAACACTGAAGCTTTCTTT
NA,TRBJ1-1,many,TRBV9,CASSVGLSAEAFF,TGTGCCAGCAGCGTAGGGCTTTCGGCTGAAGCTTTCTTT
NA,TRBJ1-5,many,TRBV9,CASSVQGRLNQPQHF,TGTGCCAGCAGCGTCCAGGGGCGGCTCAATCAGCCCCAGCATTTT
TRBD1,TRBJ1-2,many,TRBV9,CASSVDPDRGEAGYTF,TGTGCCAGCAGCGTGGATCCGGACAGGGGAGAGGCTGGCTACACCTTC
NA,TRBJ2-1,many,TRBV9,CASSPSPEVHEQFF,TGTGCCAGCAGCCCATCCCCCGAAGTACATGAGCAGTTCTTC
TRBD2,TRBJ2-7,many,TRBV9,CASSSHGTTREQYF,TGTGCCAGCAGCTCCCATGGGACTACTCGCGAGCAGTACTTC
TRBD2,TRBJ2-1,NA,TRBV9,CASSRKAGGPNEQFF,TGTGCCAGCAGCAGAAAGGCGGGGGGGCCCAATGAGCAGTTCTTC
NA,TRBJ2-2,few,TRBV9,CASSTDRFTGELFF,TGTGCCAGCAGCACTGACAGATTCACCGGGGAGCTGTTTTTT
NA,TRBJ1-5,many,TRBV9,CASSVGTSQPQHF,TGTGCCAGCAGCGTCGGGACCTCTCAGCCCCAGCATTTT
NA,TRBJ2-1,NA,TRBV9,CASSVDPVNEQFF,TGTGCCAGCAGCGTAGACCCAGTTAATGAGCAGTTCTTC
TRBD2,TRBJ2-5,NA,TRBV9,CASSVQAAASGLQETQYF,TGTGCCAGCAGCGTACAAGCGGCGGCTAGCGGGCTTCAAGAGACCCAGTACTTC
NA,TRBJ2-6,NA,TRBV9,CASSPHPGTSLRGANVLTF,TGTGCCAGCAGCCCCCATCCCGGGACTTCCCTGCGTGGGGCCAACGTCCTGACTTTC
TRBD2,TRBJ2-1,many,TRBV9,CASSVEGAGGLNEQFF,TGTGCCAGCAGCGTAGAGGGAGCGGGGGGCCTAAATGAGCAGTTCTTC
TRBD2,TRBJ2-3,few,TRBV9,CASSVDLGGGLRDTQYF,TGTGCCAGCAGCGTAGACCTCGGGGGGGGATTGCGGGATACGCAGTATTTT
TRBD1,TRBJ1-2,NA,TRBV9,CASSAPGQGNYGYTF,TGTGCCAGCAGCGCCCCGGGACAGGGCAACTATGGCTACACCTTC
TRBD1,TRBJ2-3,many,TRBV9,CASSVTGGLDTQYF,TGTGCCAGCAGCGTAACAGGGGGCTTAGATACGCAGTATTTT
NA,TRBJ2-2,many,TRBV9,CASSVAPSTGELFF,TGTGCCAGCAGCGTAGCTCCCTCCACCGGGGAGCTGTTTTTT
TRBD1,TRBJ2-1,NA,TRBV9,CASSEPGTGIHNEQFF,TGTGCCAGCAGCGAACCCGGGACAGGGATCCACAATGAGCAGTTCTTC
NA,TRBJ2-5,many,TRBV9,CASSVTSWGETQYF,TGTGCCAGCAGCGTTACCTCCTGGGGGGAGACCCAGTACTTC
NA,TRBJ2-5,many,TRBV9,CASARTEETQYF,TGTGCCAGCGCTAGGACAGAAGAGACCCAGTACTTC
NA,TRBJ2-7,many,TRBV9,CASSSDGEDGTYEQYF,TGTGCCAGCAGCTCCGACGGGGAGGACGGAACCTACGAGCAGTACTTC
NA,TRBJ1-2,many,TRBV9,CASSVVGGGDYGYTF,TGTGCCAGCAGCGTAGTGGGTGGGGGTGACTATGGCTACACCTTC